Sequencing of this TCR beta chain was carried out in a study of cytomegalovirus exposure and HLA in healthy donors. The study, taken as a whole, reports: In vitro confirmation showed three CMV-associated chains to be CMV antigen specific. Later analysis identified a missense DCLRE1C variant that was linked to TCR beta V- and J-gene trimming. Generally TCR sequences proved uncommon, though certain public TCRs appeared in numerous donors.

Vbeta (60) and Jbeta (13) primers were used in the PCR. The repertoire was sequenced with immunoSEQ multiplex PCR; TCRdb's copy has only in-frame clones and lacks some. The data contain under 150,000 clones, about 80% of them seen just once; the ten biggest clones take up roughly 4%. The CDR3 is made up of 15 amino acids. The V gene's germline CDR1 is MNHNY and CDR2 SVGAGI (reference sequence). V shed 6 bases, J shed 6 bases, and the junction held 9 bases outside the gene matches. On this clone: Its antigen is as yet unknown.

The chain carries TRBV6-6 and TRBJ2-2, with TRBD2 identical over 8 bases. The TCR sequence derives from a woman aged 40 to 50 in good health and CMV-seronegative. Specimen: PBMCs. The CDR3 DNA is TGTGCCAGCAGCCCCCCCCGGGGACTAGCCGGGGAGCTGTTTTTT. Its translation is CASSPPRGLAGELFF.